This paragraph reports one T cell receptor beta chain. This CDR3 has 15 amino acids. CDR1 is SGHNT, CDR2 YYREEE, per germline (reference sequence). Losses at the gene ends were 4 bases for V and 4 bases for J; bases not matched to a gene: 7. Methods used by the authors: How many nucleated cells were present was estimated from reference gene primer amplification. The repertoire was sequenced with immunoSEQ multiplex PCR; TCRdb's copy has only in-frame clones and lacks some. V and J calls and clone size follow that table, whereas D and trimming were derived from the DNA. Of roughly 30,000 clones listed, around 89% are singletons. The source of the sample is a study of blood T cell repertoires in COVID-19.

J is TRBJ2-1 and V is TRBV5-4, with 8 bases lining up with TRBD1. Sequenced: peripheral blood. This TCR derives from a human donor in a cohort sampled during active COVID-19. The CDR3 region is CASSVTGAAYNEQFF. The CDR3 bases are TGTGCCAGCAGCGTGACAGGGGCGGCGTACAATGAGCAGTTCTTC.